What follows is one TCR beta chain and its context. This clone has just one count. Its antigen target is currently unknown. Per-base quality was not reported, and no clone a single base away is much larger than it. These data are taken from a study of OX40 agonist ivuxolimab in advanced cancers. Looking at the study overall: Ivuxolimab was a fully human IgG2 agonistic monoclonal antibody targeting the costimulatory receptor OX40 (CD134). The point of sequencing TCRbeta in the periphery was to test whether ivuxolimab changed TCR sequence diversity and drove clonal T-cell expansion. In the dose-escalation cohort, approximately 82% of patients were male, and the mean age was 60 years with a range of about 20 to 79. Partial responses occurred in three dose-escalation patients, of whom one had hepatocellular carcinoma and two had cutaneous melanoma. Among the roughly 52 dose-escalation patients, about 19 had hepatocellular carcinoma, roughly 15 melanoma, 9 renal cell carcinoma and 9 head and neck cancer. Intravenous ivuxolimab was administered to patients every 2 weeks at six dose levels: 0.01, 0.1, 0.3, 1.5, 3 and 10 mg/kg. Prior anti-PD-1, anti-PD-L1 or anti-CTLA-4 therapy was permitted, and checkpoint inhibitors had been received by around 39% of dose-escalation patients. The paper reports the monotherapy dose-escalation portion (N of about 47 patients) of the phase I ivuxolimab trial. Paper-wide results and their limitations: The antigen specificity of the peripheral T cells that underwent clonal expansion was not determined. Low levels of normalized T-cell clonal expansion were also shown by some nonresponding patients. In partial responders in the 0.1-3.0 mg/kg groups, normalized peripheral clonal expansion was found to be among the lowest, especially among CD8+ T cells. On average, CD8+ T cells showed more expanded clones than CD4+ T cells after ivuxolimab. At doses from 0.1 to 3.0 mg/kg, clonal expansion was seen in both CD4+ and CD8+ blood T cells between baseline and week 6.

Taken from the germline V gene, the CDR1 and CDR2 loops are SNHLY and FYNNEI. V loses 6 bases of germline sequence and J loses 4 bases, and the interval between the two ends is 15 bases. Spanning cysteine to phenylalanine, the CDR3 consists of 14 amino acids. Just the 42-base CDR3 DNA is kept, in frame starting at base 1. Patients with autoimmune disease history or receiving systemic immunosuppression were excluded from the trial. Peripheral blood for TCR sequencing was drawn from every dose cohort at baseline, at cycle 4 day 1 and at cycle 7 day 1. The samples were drawn from a first-in-human, open-label, multicenter phase I dose-escalation trial of ivuxolimab. Adults with locally advanced or metastatic melanoma, renal cell, hepatocellular, or head and neck squamous cell carcinoma were enrolled in the trial. Before TCR sequencing, CD4+ T cells and CD8+ T cells from peripheral blood were sorted into separate populations.

For sequencing of the TCRbeta CDR3 region, genomic DNA was extracted from the sorted cells. The immunoSEQ Assay was used to sequence the TCRbeta CDR3 regions. Not all clones reach the TCRdb copy of this immuneACCESS table, which keeps in-frame sequences only. Checked studies attribute under half of the gap to unresolved V genes and leave the rest unexplained. This sample comprises roughly 32,000 clones, about nine tenths of them detected only once. The ten largest clonotypes hold less than 5.5% of the sample. The source is an adult with an advanced solid tumor such as melanoma, head and neck, liver or kidney cancer. The V and J genes are TRBV2 and TRBJ1-2; a tentative D match to TRBD1 spans 5 bases. This specimen consisted of CD4+ or CD8+ T cells sorted from blood, obtained in a trial of the OX40 agonist ivuxolimab. The CDR3 sequence is CASRIGGGAYGYTF. The DNA is TGTGCCAGCAGGATTGGGGGTGGGGCCTATGGCTACACCTTC.